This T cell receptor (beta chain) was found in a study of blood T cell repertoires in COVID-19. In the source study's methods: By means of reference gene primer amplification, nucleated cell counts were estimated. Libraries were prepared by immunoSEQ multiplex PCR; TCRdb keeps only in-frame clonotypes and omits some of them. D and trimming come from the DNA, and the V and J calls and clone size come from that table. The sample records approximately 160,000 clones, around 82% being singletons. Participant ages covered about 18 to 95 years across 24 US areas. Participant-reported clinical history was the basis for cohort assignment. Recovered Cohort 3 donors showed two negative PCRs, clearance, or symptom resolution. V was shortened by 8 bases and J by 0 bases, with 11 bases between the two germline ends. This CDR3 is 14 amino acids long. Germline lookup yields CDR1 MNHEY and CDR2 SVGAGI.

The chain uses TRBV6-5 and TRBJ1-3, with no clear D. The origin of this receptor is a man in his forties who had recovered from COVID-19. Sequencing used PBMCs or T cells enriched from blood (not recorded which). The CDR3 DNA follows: TGTGCCAGCGATTTGGAGGGCTCTGGAAACACCATATATTTT. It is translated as CASDLEGSGNTIYF.